This paragraph covers one T cell receptor beta chain sequence. Its antigen is unidentified. Germline lookup yields CDR1 SNHLY and CDR2 FYNNEI. V lost 7 bases to trimming and J lost 1 base, with 10 bases between them. The length of the CDR3 is 13 residues. This sample was taken from a study of T cell responses to AZD1222 COVID-19 vaccine. Assay used: immunoSEQ multiplex PCR; TCRdb lists only in-frame clones, some missing. Altogether 90,000 to 95,000 clones are present, 85% to 90% being singletons, with the ten largest covering roughly a tenth. General study findings and limits: Close to half of spike-specific TCRs reportedly recognize unmutated variant regions. Regions 160-218 and 743-854 held dominance among vaccine-associated CD4 TCRs, which spanned spike.

V and J are TRBV2 and TRBJ1-1; D gene uncertain. This clonotype was obtained from an adult in good health. This sample comprised peripheral blood, obtained on day 0 of AZD1222 vaccination. CDR3 coding DNA: TGTGCCAGCACGATGGGGAAGAACACTGAAGCTTTCTTT. Protein product: CASTMGKNTEAFF.